The entry that follows covers one T cell receptor beta chain sequence. Antigen unknown. Trimming shortened V by 6 bases and J by 5 bases, and 16 bases separated the two germline ends. Germline CDR1 is SGHAT and CDR2 is FQNNGV. The CDR3 runs to 14 residues. The data belong to a study of T cell responses to AZD1222 COVID-19 vaccine. Measured with immunoSEQ multiplex PCR; TCRdb has only the in-frame clones, and not every one. The table lists 180,000 or so clones, about 90% of them singletons, with approximately 8% in the top ten. The study's findings and limits: Spike-specific TCR breadth and depth were elevated following two AZD1222 doses. A mostly white British donor set with more females was recruited, and clonal diversity was possibly underestimated.

The clonotype was recovered from an adult in good health. The chain has TRBV11-2 and TRBJ1-1; no firm D call. The sequenced sample was peripheral blood, obtained on day 0 of AZD1222 vaccination. The CDR3 reads CASRPRGGITEAFF. The CDR3 DNA reads TGTGCCAGCAGACCGCGGGGAGGAATTACTGAAGCTTTCTTT.